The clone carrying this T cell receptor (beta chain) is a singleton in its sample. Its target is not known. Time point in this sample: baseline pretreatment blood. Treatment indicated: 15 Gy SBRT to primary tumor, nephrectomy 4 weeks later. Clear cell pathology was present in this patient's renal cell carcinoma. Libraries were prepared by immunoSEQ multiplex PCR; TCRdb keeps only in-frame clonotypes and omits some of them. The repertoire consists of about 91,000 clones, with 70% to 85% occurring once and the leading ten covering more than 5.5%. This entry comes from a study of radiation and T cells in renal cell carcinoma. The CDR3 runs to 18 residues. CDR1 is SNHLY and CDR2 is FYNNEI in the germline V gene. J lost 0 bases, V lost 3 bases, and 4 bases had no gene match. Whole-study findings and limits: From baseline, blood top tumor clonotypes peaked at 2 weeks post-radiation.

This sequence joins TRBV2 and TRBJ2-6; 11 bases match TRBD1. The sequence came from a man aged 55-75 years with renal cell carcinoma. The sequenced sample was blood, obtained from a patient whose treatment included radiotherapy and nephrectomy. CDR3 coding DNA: TGTGCCAGCAGTGAGTTGGGACAGGGGGTCTCTGGGGCCAACGTCCTGACTTTC. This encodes CASSELGQGVSGANVLTF.